In this sample, the clone carrying this TCR beta chain turned up a few times. The data originate from a study of blood T cell repertoires in COVID-19. For the study at large: Sites in the United States, Italy and Spain provided acute and convalescent COVID-19 samples. The analysed material was cDNA or gDNA that came from T cells, B-cell-depleted T cells, or PBMCs.

Source study methods: For nucleated cells, counts were estimated from reference gene primer amplification. This table comes from immunoSEQ multiplex PCR, and its TCRdb copy is limited to in-frame clones, with some not included. The V and J calls and clone size are taken from that table; D and trimming were inferred from the DNA. The profile shows tens of thousands of clones, 86% of them singletons. The sample was peripheral blood. The receptor's source is a man in his sixties or seventies with active or convalescent COVID-19.

As DNA, the CDR3 is TGTGCCAGCAGTGGGACTCTAGCGGGACTCTACGAGCAGTACTTC. Its protein is CASSGTLAGLYEQYF. The chain recombines TRBV27 with TRBJ2-7, with 9 bases fitting TRBD2. V lost 5 bases, J lost 3 bases, and 8 bases stayed unmatched. From germline, CDR1 is MNHEY and CDR2 SMNVEV (reference sequence). This CDR3 contains 15 residues.